The clone carrying this T cell receptor beta chain was recorded a few times. The antigen is not known. The V gene lost 1 base and the J gene lost 5 bases, with 14 bases spanning the gap. CDR3 length equals 15 residues. These data belong to a study of blood T cells in healthy people across ages. Study-level points and caveats: Expanded clonotype shifts may have been confounded, as the donors had an unknown CMV status.

Per sample, extraction of total RNA gave at least 6 micrograms in every case. PCR was performed a second time for 7 to 11 cycles using a sample-barcoded 5' primer and a J-beta primer mix. Each cDNA was tagged by a template-switch adaptor containing 12 random nucleotides. TCRdb passed the 5' RACE reads through MiXCR, listing each CDR3 protein once. The table includes about a million distinct CDR3 sequences, 30% to 40% detected once. The sequence came from a young man in good health. Sequenced sample: blood. The chain uses TRBV12-3 or TRBV12-4 and TRBJ2-5, with a weak D call TRBD1 (6 bases). CDR3 sequence reads: CASSLVWGRMETQYF. CDR3 DNA sequence: TGTGCCAGCAGTTTAGTTTGGGGGCGTATGGAGACCCAGTACTTC.